These 32 T cell receptor beta chains share one sample of origin, sequenced in a study of blood T cell repertoires in COVID-19. Data came from immunoSEQ multiplex PCR; TCRdb stores just in-frame clones and leaves some out. The sample carries roughly 100,000 clones, around 76% recorded once. The sample was peripheral blood. These receptors all stem from a woman aged 70-85 years with acute or convalescent COVID-19.

Here the CDR3 reads CASRPGGANYGYTF. CDR3 DNA sequence: TGTGCCAGCCGGCCGGGGGGAGCTAACTATGGCTACACCTTC. This chain joins TRBV11-1 and TRBJ1-2, with D possibly TRBD1 on 5 matching bases. Germline V gene sequence: CDR1 SGHAT, CDR2 FQDESV (reference sequence). The length of the CDR3 is 14 residues. Trimming left V 8 bases short and J 0 bases short, with 13 bases between.

V is TRBV5-1 and J is TRBJ1-2; D might be TRBD1 (6 bases). Germline V gene lookup returns CDR1 SGHRS and CDR2 YFSETQ. V was cut by 4 bases and J by 8 bases, with 12 bases left in between. The CDR3 spans 12 residues. Here the CDR3 DNA reads TGCGCCAGCAGCCCAGACAGGTGGGGCTACACCTTC. Residues: CASSPDRWGYTF. Drawing the rest from reference TRBV5-1 and TRBJ1-2, the complete variable domain is KAGVTQTPRYLIKTRGQQVTLSCSPISGHRSVSWYQQTPGQGLQFLFEYFSETQRNKGNFPGRFSGRQFSNSRSEMNVSTLELGDSALYLCASSPDRWGYTFGSGTRLTVV.

The chain has TRBV2 and TRBJ2-3, with D possibly TRBD2 on 5 matching bases. The V and J ends lost 6 bases and 7 bases respectively, with 11 bases between them. The germline gives CDR1 SNHLY, CDR2 FYNNEI. CDR3 length: 12 amino acids. In nucleotides, the CDR3 is TGTGCCAGCAGGTCTCTCGGGAATACGCAGTATTTT. Residues: CASRSLGNTQYF. The full variable domain, its missing parts supplied by reference TRBV2 and TRBJ2-3, is EPEVTQTPSHQVTQMGQEVILRCVPISNHLYFYWYRQILGQKVEFLVSFYNNEISEKSEIFDDQFSVERPDGSNFTLKIRSTKLEDSAMYFCASRSLGNTQYFGPGTRLTVL.

The genes are TRBV5-1 and TRBJ2-3, with 9 bases matching TRBD2. The CDR3 covers 15 residues. Germline V lookup: CDR1 SGHRS, CDR2 YFSETQ. V shed 3 bases, J shed 3 bases, and the junction held 5 bases outside the gene matches. The CDR3 protein is CASSYERGETDTQYF. The DNA of the CDR3 is TGCGCCAGCAGCTACGAGCGGGGGGAGACAGATACGCAGTATTTT.

The V call is TRBV4-3, the J call TRBJ2-5, with 9 bases fitting TRBD1. The CDR3 consists of 14 residues. Losses at the gene ends were 1 base for V and 5 bases for J; bases not matched to a gene: 2. The V gene's germline CDR1 is LGHNA and CDR2 YSLEER. CDR3: CASSQADRGETQYF. CDR3 nucleotides: TGCGCCAGCAGCCAAGCAGACAGGGGGGAGACCCAGTACTTC.

V gene TRBV10-1 combines with J gene TRBJ2-5; 12 bases are a match to TRBD2. This CDR3 contains 15 residues. The germline gives CDR1 WNHNN, CDR2 SYGVQD (reference sequence). J lost 5 bases, V lost 3 bases, and 4 bases had no gene match. This CDR3 reads CASSDGTSGRETQYF. The CDR3 DNA reads as TGCGCCAGCAGTGACGGGACTAGCGGGCGGGAGACCCAGTACTTC.

The chain is built from TRBV5-3 and TRBJ2-7, with D possibly matching TRBD1 (5 bases). TRBV5-3 is reported as an ORF; its role is uncertain. V dropped 5 bases and J dropped 11 bases, with 11 bases sitting between them. This CDR3 has 10 residues. The CDR3 nucleotides are TGTGCCAGAAGGGGGCAAGGGGAGTACTTC. It encodes CARRGQGEYF.

This clone was seen a few times. The rearrangement joins TRBV24-1 to TRBJ1-5, with 11 bases matching TRBD1. Germline V CDR1 and CDR2: KGHDR, SFDVKD. The CDR3 runs to 17 residues. With V trimmed by 3 bases and J by 7 bases, 10 bases remained unmatched. As DNA, the CDR3 is TGTGCCACCAGTGATATTGGACAGGGGGCAGGTGGACAGCCCCAGCATTTT. Protein product: CATSDIGQGAGGQPQHF.

This clone turned up a few times. The chain recombines TRBV18 with TRBJ1-2; D is unresolved. The CDR3 contains 15 residues. The ends were cut back, 2 bases at V and 3 bases at J, with 13 bases in the middle. The germline CDR1 and CDR2 sequences are KGHSH and LQKENI. The CDR3 loop reads CASSPVPADYYGYTF. CDR3 DNA sequence: TGTGCCAGCTCACCAGTCCCAGCTGACTACTATGGCTACACCTTC. Filled out from reference TRBV18 and TRBJ1-2, the complete variable domain reads NAGVMQNPRHLVRRRGQEARLRCSPMKGHSHVYWYRQLPEEGLKFMVYLQKENIIDESGMPKERFSAEFPKEGPSILRIQQVVRGDSAAYFCASSPVPADYYGYTFGSGTRLTVV.

The V call is TRBV13, the J call TRBJ1-6, with TRBD1 matching over 10 bases. Germline CDR1 reads PRHDT; CDR2 reads FYEKMQ (reference sequence). The CDR3 has 16 amino acids. After removal of 0 bases from V and 9 bases from J, the junction contained 5 bases not matched to a gene. The DNA of the CDR3 is TGTGCCAGCAGCTTAGGTGTCGGGACAGGGGTTTCACCCCTCCACTTT. Its translation: CASSLGVGTGVSPLHF.

About this clone: It may be a read error: a sequence one base away is much more abundant. The chain couples TRBV5-1 to TRBJ2-7, with 8 nucleotides matching TRBD2. There are 16 residues in the CDR3. Germline loops: CDR1 SGHRS, CDR2 YFSETQ. Germline trimming cut 7 bases from V and 7 bases from J; bases unmatched to any gene: 19. This CDR3 reads CASLSGWVGPGGEQYF. CDR3 nucleotide sequence: TGCGCCAGCTTGAGCGGTTGGGTGGGCCCGGGGGGGGAGCAGTACTTC.

The chain couples TRBV10-1 to TRBJ1-6; D perhaps matches TRBD1 (6 bases). This CDR3 is 17 amino acids long. Per germline, CDR1 WNHNN and CDR2 SYGVQD (reference sequence). The V end lost 10 bases, the J end lost 7 bases, and 26 bases lay between the germline ends. The DNA for the CDR3 is TGCGCCATCCCTAACAACCGGGACACGGTTGGAAATTCACCCCTCCACTTT. Encoded protein: CAIPNNRDTVGNSPLHF.

A single count supports this clone. This chain joins TRBV5-1 and TRBJ2-7; tentatively, D is TRBD1 (5 bases). Trimming took off 4 bases at V and 2 bases at J, with 13 bases between the two ends. Germline loops: CDR1 SGHRS, CDR2 YFSETQ. This CDR3 has 14 amino acids. The CDR3 DNA reads TGCGCCAGCAGCCTCCAGGGCACGACCTACGAGCAGTACTTC. This encodes CASSLQGTTYEQYF.

The chain carries TRBV4-3 and TRBJ2-7; 9 nucleotides line up with TRBD2. Unmatched junction bases numbered 6, after V lost 1 base and J lost 2 bases. There are 16 residues in the CDR3. CDR1 is LGHNA, CDR2 YSLEER, per germline. The CDR3 reads CASSQVASGVAYEQYF. The DNA of the CDR3 is TGCGCCAGCAGCCAAGTCGCTAGCGGGGTTGCCTACGAGCAGTACTTC.

This CDR3 is CAWSSRGKVQETQYF. As DNA, the CDR3 is TGTGCCTGGAGTTCCAGGGGGAAGGTCCAAGAGACCCAGTACTTC. This chain connects TRBV30 to TRBJ2-5, with 7 bases lining up with TRBD1. V was clipped by 2 bases and J by 1 base; unmatched bases: 7. From germline, CDR1 is GTSNPN and CDR2 SVGIG (reference sequence). This CDR3 comprises 15 residues.

This clone came up once. V and J are TRBV2 and TRBJ1-2; D unresolved. Deletions cut 8 bases from V and 8 bases from J, with 27 bases between. CDR1 and CDR2 from the germline V gene are SNHLY and FYNNEI. The CDR3 extends over 16 amino acids. The CDR3 nucleotides are TGTGCCAGCTCGTTAGTCGGTGAGGCTACCGCCTCAGGCTACACCTTC. Amino acids: CASSLVGEATASGYTF.

This clone was recorded only once. The rearrangement uses TRBV28 and TRBJ2-1; 13 bases fit TRBD2. From germline, CDR1 is MDHEN and CDR2 SYDVKM. CDR3 size: 14 residues. V was pared by 6 bases and J by 9 bases, with 5 bases of the junction left unmatched. CDR3 DNA sequence: TGTGCCAGCAGGTCTGGACTAGCGGGGGCTGAGCAGTTCTTC. This gives the protein CASRSGLAGAEQFF.

J is TRBJ2-2 and V is TRBV5-1; 9 bases agree with TRBD1. Per the germline V gene, CDR1 is SGHRS and CDR2 is YFSETQ. V dropped 4 bases and J dropped 6; count of bases not matched to a gene: 13. The CDR3 length is 17 residues. The CDR3: CASSPNDRGNFPGELFF. For the CDR3, the DNA is TGCGCCAGCAGCCCGAACGACAGGGGGAATTTTCCCGGGGAGCTGTTTTTT.

The chain is built from TRBV28 and TRBJ2-7, with a tentative D call TRBD1 (6 bases). Germline CDR1 is MDHEN and CDR2 is SYDVKM. This CDR3 contains 16 residues. V shed 3 bases and J shed 1 base, with 16 bases lying between them. CDR3 protein: CASSLTGLSGSYEQYF. The CDR3, as DNA: TGTGCCAGCAGTTTGACAGGCCTCAGTGGATCCTACGAGCAGTACTTC.

V usage is TRBV19 and J usage is TRBJ1-2; D is ambiguous. The V end was cut by 5 bases, the J end by 0 bases, with 28 bases between. Germline CDR1 reads LNHDA; CDR2 reads SQIVND (reference sequence). The CDR3 loop spans 20 amino acids. The CDR3, as DNA: TGTGCCAGTAGTCCTTTCGAAGGAGGGCAGGCCTTTACCTCTAACTATGGCTACACCTTC. Its protein is CASSPFEGGQAFTSNYGYTF.

J is TRBJ1-5 and V is TRBV5-8; D might be TRBD1 (5 bases). V gave up 0 bases and J gave up 7 bases, with 14 bases separating them. From germline, CDR1 is SGHTS and CDR2 YDEGEE. The CDR3 is 15 residues long. CDR3 DNA: TGTGCCAGCAGCTTGGAAAGACAGATCGGACAGCCCCAGCATTTT. Translated: CASSLERQIGQPQHF.

This chain connects TRBV9 to TRBJ1-1; TRBD1 matches at 8 bases. V dropped 0 bases and J dropped 0; count of bases not matched to a gene: 10. This CDR3 is built from 18 residues. Germline V gene data show CDR1 as SGDLS and CDR2 as YYNGEE. In DNA, the CDR3 is TGTGCCAGCAGCGTAGAGGGAACGGGACAGGTAATGAACACTGAAGCTTTCTTT. Amino acids: CASSVEGTGQVMNTEAFF.

The chain links TRBV4-3 to TRBJ2-7; 12 bases map to TRBD2. The CDR3 is made up of 15 amino acids. CDR1 LGHNA and CDR2 YSLEER come from the germline V gene. V dropped 1 base and J dropped 2; count of bases not matched to a gene: 0. The chain's CDR3 is CASSQGTSGTYEQYF. The CDR3 nucleotides read TGCGCCAGCAGCCAAGGGACTAGCGGGACCTACGAGCAGTACTTC.

V usage is TRBV12-3 or TRBV12-4 and J usage is TRBJ2-7, with a possible D match to TRBD1 (5 bases). This CDR3 is built from 13 residues. Trimming removed 2 bases from V and 5 bases from J, with 10 bases in between. CDR3 sequence: CASSLTSGNEQYF. In nucleotides, the CDR3 is TGTGCCAGCAGTTTAACCTCAGGGAACGAGCAGTACTTC.

A single count supports this clone. V usage is TRBV19 and J usage is TRBJ1-5; D may be TRBD1 (5 bases). The CDR3 runs 14 residues. V lost 7 bases, J lost 6 bases, and 16 bases lay in between. CDR1 and CDR2 (germline): LNHDA, SQIVND (reference sequence). The CDR3: CASTLGQGGQPQHF. CDR3 nucleotides: TGTGCCAGTACCCTAGGGCAGGGAGGTCAGCCCCAGCATTTT.

The V call is TRBV18, the J call TRBJ2-5; 10 bases map to TRBD2. CDR1 is KGHSH, CDR2 LQKENI, per germline. Unmatched junction bases numbered 3, after V lost 0 bases and J lost 2 bases. This CDR3 contains 16 residues. CDR3 in DNA: TGTGCCAGCTCACCACCGTCAGCGGGGGGGCAAGAGACCCAGTACTTC. Amino acid sequence: CASSPPSAGGQETQYF.

The V and J genes are TRBV27 and TRBJ1-6, with 9 nucleotides matching TRBD1. This CDR3 spans 14 amino acids. The V gene end was trimmed by 3 bases and the J gene end by 7 bases; junction bases not matched to a gene: 1. Germline values: CDR1 MNHEY, CDR2 SMNVEV (reference sequence). The CDR3 reads CASSFGTGNSPLHF. Here the CDR3 DNA reads TGTGCCAGCAGTTTCGGGACAGGGAATTCACCCCTCCACTTT.

This clone was detected only a few times. The rearrangement links TRBV13 to TRBJ2-1, with D unresolved. V was clipped by 4 bases and J by 9 bases, with 10 bases between them. This CDR3 contains 12 residues. Germline V gives CDR1 PRHDT, CDR2 FYEKMQ (reference sequence). CDR3 region: CASSYHSGEQFF. Here the CDR3 DNA reads TGTGCCAGCAGCTACCACTCGGGTGAGCAGTTCTTC.

This clone appeared a few times. This sequence joins TRBV2 and TRBJ1-5; D call uncertain. Trimming removed 5 bases from V and 3 bases from J, with 11 bases in between. This CDR3 region has 14 residues. CDR1 and CDR2 (germline): SNHLY, FYNNEI. This CDR3 is CASSRGRDNQPQHF. Written as DNA, the CDR3 is TGTGCCAGCAGTCGGGGAAGGGACAATCAGCCCCAGCATTTT.

This clone was seen more than once but under ten times. This chain uses TRBV7-2 with TRBJ1-1, with D unclear. This CDR3 has 11 amino acids. V was pared by 5 bases and J by 3 bases, with 4 bases between. In germline, CDR1 is SGHTA, CDR2 FQGNSA. In DNA, the CDR3 is TGTGCCAGCAGCCCGGACACTGAAGCTTTCTTT. Translating it yields CASSPDTEAFF.

J is TRBJ1-2 and V is TRBV10-3; maybe TRBD1 (6 bases). The CDR3 covers 14 residues. The V gene lost 2 bases and the J gene lost 6 bases, with 13 bases spanning the gap. CDR1 and CDR2 from the germline V gene are ENHRY and SYGVKD. The CDR3 DNA is TGTGCCATCAGTGAGAGTGGGGGCTGGAATGGCTACACCTTC. Translation: CAISESGGWNGYTF.

The rearrangement links TRBV5-1 to TRBJ1-6, with TRBD1 matching 8 bases. CDR3 size: 14 residues. Germline values: CDR1 SGHRS, CDR2 YFSETQ. The trim removed 4 bases at V and 10 bases at J, leaving 7 bases unmatched. CDR3 region: CASSMTGVLSPLHF. The CDR3 DNA sequence: TGCGCCAGCAGCATGACAGGGGTATTATCACCCCTCCACTTT.